This entry lists 29 T cell receptor beta chains sequenced from one sample in a study of blood T cell repertoires in COVID-19. Generated by immunoSEQ multiplex PCR, the TCRdb table keeps only in-frame clones and is missing some. The table lists about 140,000 clones, over 80% of them singletons. The sample taken for sequencing was peripheral blood. All receptors derive from a human donor in a cohort sampled during active COVID-19.

J is TRBJ1-1 and V is TRBV6-5; weak D call: TRBD1 (5 bases). Germline V gene sequence: CDR1 MNHEY, CDR2 SVGAGI. This CDR3 is 12 amino acids long. V dropped 9 bases and J dropped 4 bases, with 12 bases sitting between them. CDR3 sequence: CASGGVGTEAFF. For the CDR3, the DNA is TGTGCCAGTGGGGGGGTGGGCACTGAAGCTTTCTTT.

J is TRBJ1-1 and V is TRBV21-1. TRBV21-1 corresponds to a pseudogene. The CDR3 has 14 residues. The DNA for the CDR3 is TGTGCCAGCACCACTCTGGCGGGGGGTACGAAAGCTTTCTTT. Residues: CASTTLAGGTKAFF.

The chain combines TRBV19 with TRBJ2-1, with a possible D match to TRBD2 (6 bases). The CDR3 runs to 15 residues. From germline, CDR1 is LNHDA and CDR2 SQIVND (reference sequence). V was trimmed by 1 base and J by 12 bases, leaving 19 bases between them. Here the CDR3 DNA reads TGTGCCAGTAGTATAGCCGGGGGTGATTGGAGGTGGCAGTTCTTC. This sequence encodes CASSIAGGDWRWQFF.

CDR3 in DNA: TGTGCCACCAGCAGACGAGACAGGCCCATAGTCTACGAGCAGTACTTC. Its protein product is CATSRRDRPIVYEQYF. The chain has TRBV15 and TRBJ2-7; weak D call: TRBD1 (6 bases). The CDR3 runs to 16 residues. V was trimmed by 2 bases and J by 3 bases, leaving 17 bases between them. Germline values: CDR1 LNHNV, CDR2 YYDKDF (reference sequence).

V usage is TRBV19 and J usage is TRBJ2-2, with 7 bases that match TRBD2. J was trimmed by 4 bases and V by 2 bases; bases with no gene match: 4. Germline V gives CDR1 LNHDA, CDR2 SQIVND (reference sequence). The CDR3 is made up of 15 amino acids. The CDR3 nucleotides read TGTGCCAGTAGTATATCAGCGGGATCCACCGGGGAGCTGTTTTTT. Its translation is CASSISAGSTGELFF.

V and J are TRBV7-9 and TRBJ2-3; possible D gene TRBD1, 7 bases. V was cut by 5 bases and J by 2 bases, with 14 bases left in between. The CDR3 totals 15 residues. CDR1 and CDR2 from the germline V gene are SEHNR and FQNEAQ (reference sequence). In nucleotides, the CDR3 is TGTGCCAGCAGCCGCGGGACAGCACACACAGATACGCAGTATTTT. Translation gives CASSRGTAHTDTQYF.

V usage is TRBV29-1 and J usage is TRBJ2-5; the match to TRBD1 covers 10 bases. The germline V gene has CDR1 SQVTM and CDR2 ANQGSEA. The CDR3 consists of 14 residues. V was clipped by 1 base and J by 4 bases; unmatched bases: 3. The CDR3 coding sequence is TGCAGCGTTGAAGGACAGGGGGCGGGAGAGACCCAGTACTTC. Protein sequence: CSVEGQGAGETQYF.

This chain links TRBV28 with TRBJ1-5; TRBD1 matches at 8 bases. Germline V gene sequence: CDR1 MDHEN, CDR2 SYDVKM. V was clipped by 5 bases and J by 5 bases; unmatched bases: 5. The CDR3 consists of 14 residues. The CDR3 nucleotides are TGTGCCAGCAGTCCAACAGGGGGTGATCAGCCCCAGCATTTT. It specifies CASSPTGGDQPQHF. The variable domain in full, completed from reference TRBV28 and TRBJ1-5, reads DVKVTQSSRYLVKRTGEKVFLECVQDMDHENMFWYRQDPGLGLRLIYFSYDVKMKEKGDIPEGYSVSREKKERFSLILESASTNQTSMYLCASSPTGGDQPQHFGDGTRLSIL.

CDR3 protein: CASSLSPPETQYF. As DNA, the CDR3 is TGTGCCAGCAGCTTAAGCCCCCCCGAGACCCAGTACTTC. This chain uses TRBV7-2 with TRBJ2-5; D uncertain. The CDR3 spans 13 residues. Per the germline V gene, CDR1 is SGHTA and CDR2 is FQGNSA. The ends were cut back, 2 bases at V and 5 bases at J, with 9 bases in the middle.

Here the CDR3 DNA reads TGTGCCAGCAGTTTACCGGCCAGGGAAAAACTGTTTTTT. It specifies CASSLPAREKLFF. The chain is built from TRBV12-3 or TRBV12-4 and TRBJ1-4; D uncertain. With 2 bases removed from V and 8 bases from J, the gap between germline ends came to 9 bases. The CDR3 covers 13 residues.

As DNA, the CDR3 is TGCGCCAGCAGCTCCCGCCCAGGGGAATCCGGGGAGCTGTTTTTT. Amino acids: CASSSRPGESGELFF. The rearrangement links TRBV5-1 to TRBJ2-2, with D possibly TRBD1 on 6 matching bases. The germline V gene has CDR1 SGHRS and CDR2 YFSETQ. The CDR3 runs 15 residues. V was shortened by 3 bases and J by 6 bases, with 15 bases between the two germline ends.

The V call is TRBV6-5, the J call TRBJ2-3; TRBD2 agrees at 7 bases. V trimming: 7 bases; J trimming: 3 bases; junction bases outside the gene matches: 10. Germline V CDR1 and CDR2: MNHEY, SVGAGI. CDR3 size: 15 residues. CDR3 nucleotide sequence: TGTGCCAGCACCGAAAGGGGAGCGGGGACAGATACGCAGTATTTT. Its protein is CASTERGAGTDTQYF.

The chain recombines TRBV27 with TRBJ1-1; 8 nucleotides line up with TRBD1. Germline V CDR1 and CDR2: MNHEY, SMNVEV (reference sequence). The V segment lost 7 bases and the J segment 4 bases; nucleotides outside the gene matches: 5. The CDR3 runs 13 residues. This chain's CDR3 is CASTRQGLTEAFF. CDR3 DNA sequence: TGTGCCAGCACCCGACAGGGGCTCACTGAAGCTTTCTTT.

This sequence joins TRBV5-1 and TRBJ1-3; no clear D. The CDR3 length is 15 residues. In germline, CDR1 is SGHRS, CDR2 YFSETQ. The V end lost 4 bases, the J end lost 1 base, and 12 bases lay between the germline ends. CDR3 sequence reads: CASSPDRGSGNTIYF. The CDR3 DNA follows: TGCGCCAGCAGCCCCGACCGAGGTTCTGGAAACACCATATATTTT.

The chain couples TRBV19 to TRBJ2-5, with 9 bases matching TRBD1. This CDR3 region has 16 residues. Germline CDR1 reads LNHDA; CDR2 reads SQIVND (reference sequence). With V trimmed by 5 bases and J by 0 bases, 7 bases remained unmatched. The CDR3 coding sequence is TGTGCCAGTAGTCCGTGGACAGGGGAGGACCAAGAGACCCAGTACTTC. Translating gives CASSPWTGEDQETQYF.

A few counts support this clone. The rearrangement uses TRBV14 and TRBJ1-1, with TRBD1 identical over 10 bases. Germline values: CDR1 SGHDN, CDR2 FVKESK. With V trimmed by 6 bases and J by 3 bases, 7 bases remained unmatched. There are 15 residues in the CDR3. The CDR3 DNA is TGTGCCAGCAGTTGGGACAGGGGTAGTCACACTGAAGCTTTCTTT. Translating gives CASSWDRGSHTEAFF.

The chain recombines TRBV11-2 with TRBJ2-7; 10 nucleotides match TRBD2. V lost 5 bases, J lost 2 bases, and 6 bases stayed unmatched. The CDR3 covers 15 residues. CDR1 and CDR2 from the germline V gene are SGHAT and FQNNGV. The CDR3 protein is CASSLRTSGPYEQYF. In DNA form, the CDR3 reads TGTGCCAGCAGCCTCAGGACTAGCGGACCCTACGAGCAGTACTTC. Complete variable domain (other parts from reference TRBV11-2 and TRBJ2-7): EAGVAQSPRYKIIEKRQSVAFWCNPISGHATLYWYQQILGQGPKLLIQFQNNGVVDDSQLPKDRFSAERLKGVDSTLKIQPAKLEDSAVYLCASSLRTSGPYEQYFGPGTRLTVT.

This chain links TRBV7-2 with TRBJ2-1; 12 nucleotides match TRBD2. V trimming: 5 bases; J trimming: 6 bases; junction bases outside the gene matches: 5. The CDR3 has 15 residues. In germline, CDR1 is SGHTA, CDR2 FQGNSA. Here the CDR3 reads CASSPLAGGSNEQFF. DNA of the CDR3: TGTGCCAGCAGCCCTCTAGCGGGAGGGTCCAATGAGCAGTTCTTC.

CDR3 protein: CASSPQRQGKTATNEKLFF. CDR3 DNA sequence: TGTGCCAGCTCACCACAAAGACAGGGGAAGACTGCAACTAATGAAAAACTGTTTTTT. V is TRBV18 and J is TRBJ1-4; 8 nucleotides line up with TRBD1. CDR1 is KGHSH, CDR2 LQKENI, per germline. Germline trimming cut 1 base from V and 0 bases from J; bases unmatched to any gene: 10. There are 19 residues in the CDR3.

The rearrangement links TRBV6-5 to TRBJ2-1; 8 bases align to TRBD2. CDR1 is MNHEY and CDR2 is SVGAGI in the germline V gene. Trimming at V came to 6 bases and at J to 8 bases, leaving 12 bases not matched to a gene. The CDR3 extends over 15 amino acids. The CDR3 DNA is TGTGCCAGCAGCTATACCGGGACTAGTTTCGATGAGCAGTTCTTC. Its translation: CASSYTGTSFDEQFF.

The chain links TRBV29-1 to TRBJ1-2, with 12 bases matching TRBD1. The J segment lost 8 bases and the V segment lost 6 bases, leaving 10 bases of the junction unmatched. The CDR3 contains 14 residues. The germline gives CDR1 SQVTM, CDR2 ANQGSEA. CDR3 bases: TGCAGCGTCGGGAGGGGACAGGGGGCCTACGGCTACACCTTC. Its translation: CSVGRGQGAYGYTF.

The chain uses TRBV9 and TRBJ2-2; TRBD1 agrees at 10 bases. Germline loops: CDR1 SGDLS, CDR2 YYNGEE. The CDR3 length is 17 residues. Trimming took 4 bases from V and 8 from J; bases not matched to a gene: 14. In nucleotides, the CDR3 is TGTGCCAGCAGCCCGTACTCGGGACAGGGGACCCCGGGGGAGCTGTTTTTT. Protein product: CASSPYSGQGTPGELFF.

The chain joins TRBV6-2 or TRBV6-3 to TRBJ1-6; no clear D gene. The CDR3 consists of 14 residues. Trimming removed 6 bases from V and 7 bases from J, with 13 bases in between. Germline lookup yields CDR1 MNHEY and CDR2 SVGEGT. The CDR3 bases are TGTGCCAGCAGGCCTAGGACGGGGAATTCACCCCTCCACTTT. Protein sequence: CASRPRTGNSPLHF.

The chain couples TRBV27 to TRBJ1-4; unclear D gene. The V gene lost 3 bases and the J gene lost 10 bases, with 15 bases spanning the gap. The CDR3 covers 14 residues. Per the germline V gene, CDR1 is MNHEY and CDR2 is SMNVEV (reference sequence). The CDR3 region is CASSFGGNIGKLFF. The CDR3 DNA follows: TGTGCCAGCAGTTTTGGAGGGAACATCGGAAAACTGTTTTTT.

The V and J genes are TRBV11-2 and TRBJ2-7; D may be TRBD1 (5 bases). The CDR3 is made up of 17 amino acids. The V and J ends lost 0 bases and 7 bases respectively, with 22 bases between them. CDR1 is SGHAT, CDR2 FQNNGV, per germline. The CDR3 bases are TGTGCCAGCAGCTTAGACCTAGGACCGGGTGGGTCAGGGGAGCAGTACTTC. Residues: CASSLDLGPGGSGEQYF.

V usage is TRBV5-1 and J usage is TRBJ2-5; D is possibly TRBD2 (6 bases). This CDR3 comprises 15 residues. The ends were cut back, 0 bases at V and 2 bases at J, with 11 bases in the middle. Germline V gene data show CDR1 as SGHRS and CDR2 as YFSETQ. CDR3 bases: TGCGCCAGCAGCTTGGGGGGACTGAGACAAGAGACCCAGTACTTC. The encoded protein is CASSLGGLRQETQYF.

The chain employs TRBV5-5 and TRBJ2-5, with D tentatively TRBD1 (6 bases). The CDR3 runs 14 residues. The V end lost 2 bases, the J end lost 4 bases, and 12 bases lay between the germline ends. Germline values: CDR1 SGHKS, CDR2 YYEKEE (reference sequence). This CDR3 reads CASSLQGALETQYF. CDR3 nucleotide sequence: TGTGCCAGCAGCTTACAGGGTGCTTTAGAGACCCAGTACTTC.

The chain employs TRBV27 and TRBJ2-1; a weak D match, TRBD2 (5 bases). This CDR3 has 16 residues. Per the germline V gene, CDR1 is MNHEY and CDR2 is SMNVEV (reference sequence). V lost 5 bases to trimming and J lost 5 bases, with 19 bases between them. The CDR3 DNA is TGTGCCAGCAGTCTCCTTGTTAGGCTAGCTAACAATGAGCAGTTCTTC. Translated, it gives CASSLLVRLANNEQFF.

The chain links TRBV11-2 to TRBJ2-3; possible D gene TRBD2, 6 bases. Germline V gene data show CDR1 as SGHAT and CDR2 as FQNNGV. V lost 3 bases, J lost 2 bases, and 15 bases lay in between. The CDR3 is made up of 16 amino acids. CDR3 protein: CASSFRIAGTTDTQYF. The CDR3 region has the DNA TGTGCCAGCAGCTTTAGAATCGCGGGGACCACAGATACGCAGTATTTT.